These T cell receptor beta chains were read from a single sample in a study of blood T cell repertoires in COVID-19. The protocol was immunoSEQ multiplex PCR, while the TCRdb copy is restricted to in-frame clones and leaves out a portion. Seen here are about 200,000 clones, about 88% observed once, and the top ten hold 4.4%. Input material: peripheral blood. These receptors all stem from a human donor in a cohort sampled during active COVID-19. Both conserved end residues are part of each CDR3. A D gene is named only where the DNA matches it firmly. A clone size is listed for some rows: how often the clone was seen (once, few, many), or a class if it is expanded.

j_call v_call d_call clone_size cdr3_nt cdr3_aa
TRBJ1-6 TRBV14 - - TGTGCCAGCAGCCAAGGTCGGAATTCACCCCTCCACTTT CASSQGRNSPLHF
TRBJ2-7 TRBV18 TRBD1 - TGTGCCAGCTCACACGGGACAGGGGACTACGAGCAGTACTTC CASSHGTGDYEQYF
TRBJ2-7 TRBV5-8 - - TGTGCCAGCAGCGCGTACGAGCAGTACTTC CASSAYEQYF
TRBJ1-2 TRBV10-2 TRBD1 - TGCGCCAGCAGCCCGGGACAGGAAAACTATGGCTACACCTTC CASSPGQENYGYTF
TRBJ1-2 TRBV25-1 - - TGTGCCAGCAGTGAATTATCCCCAGATTACTATGGCTACACCTTC CASSELSPDYYGYTF
TRBJ2-1 TRBV9 - - TGTGCCAGCAGCCCTTCCCCAGTTTCCTACAATGAGCAGTTCTTC CASSPSPVSYNEQFF
TRBJ2-5 TRBV7-6 - - TGTGCCAGCAGCTGGCCGCAGGGGACCCAAGAGACCCAGTACTTC CASSWPQGTQETQYF
TRBJ1-2 TRBV5-1 - - TGCGCCAGCAGCTTGGAATCAGTCAACTATGGCTACACCTTC CASSLESVNYGYTF
TRBJ1-4 TRBV7-9 - once TGTGCCAGCAGCTTTTATACCTCGGTGGATGAAAAACTGTTTTTT CASSFYTSVDEKLFF
TRBJ2-7 TRBV25-1 TRBD1 - TGTGCCAGCAGCCTAGGACAGGGGGTGACCTACGAGCAGTACTTC CASSLGQGVTYEQYF
TRBJ2-5 TRBV9 TRBD2 once TGTGCCAGCAGCGTAGATCAGCGGGGGGGCTTAGAGACCCAGTACTTC CASSVDQRGGLETQYF
TRBJ1-3 TRBV7-8 - - TGTGCCAGCAGCTTCTTCCCAGGGCTTACCTCTGGAAACACCATATATTTT CASSFFPGLTSGNTIYF
TRBJ1-2 TRBV6-1 - - TGTGCCAGCAGTGAAGGCAGGGGAGGCTACACCTTC CASSEGRGGYTF
TRBJ2-5 TRBV7-9 - - TGTGCCACCCAGGAGGGGACAGCCCAAGAGACCCAGTACTTC CATQEGTAQETQYF
TRBJ2-7 TRBV18 - once TGTGCCAGCTCACCTGCGGGCACAGGGGGGGTATACGAGCAGTACTTC CASSPAGTGGVYEQYF
TRBJ1-2 TRBV7-6 - - TGTGCCAGCAGTCCCGACAGCATGAACTATGGCTACACCTTC CASSPDSMNYGYTF
TRBJ2-5 TRBV5-1 TRBD1 once TGCGCCAGCAGCTCCGGGACAGGGAAAGAGACCCAGTACTTC CASSSGTGKETQYF
TRBJ1-1 TRBV5-6 - once TGTGCCAGCAGCTCCAACCCAGTCCTGAACACTGAAGCTTTCTTT CASSSNPVLNTEAFF
TRBJ2-1 TRBV6-6 TRBD1 once TGTGCCAGCAGTTACTCGACAGGGGGCTACCATGAGCAGTTCTTC CASSYSTGGYHEQFF
TRBJ2-7 TRBV10-3 TRBD1 - TGTGCCATCAGCAGGACAGGGGCACTCTCCTACGAGCAGTACTTC CAISRTGALSYEQYF
TRBJ1-1 TRBV19 TRBD1 - TGTGCCAGTAGTATGGGTGCACAGGGGTTTAGCACTGAAGCTTTCTTT CASSMGAQGFSTEAFF
TRBJ1-5 TRBV18 TRBD1 - TGTGCCAGCTCACCGGGACAGGGGATTCAGCCCCAGCATTTT CASSPGQGIQPQHF
TRBJ2-1 TRBV5-4 TRBD2 - TGTGCCAGCAGCTCGCTCGGGGGGGCCTACAATGAGCAGTTCTTC CASSSLGGAYNEQFF
TRBJ1-3 TRBV5-5 - - TGTGCCAGCAGCTTGGGTGGCGGAGGAACCACCATATATTTT CASSLGGGGTTIYF
TRBJ1-1 TRBV4-1 - once TGCGCCAGCAGCCGAAGACAGCTGAACACTGAAGCTTTCTTT CASSRRQLNTEAFF
TRBJ2-2 TRBV5-4 TRBD2 few TGTGCCAGCAGCTTGGGGGACTACAACACCGGGGAGCTGTTTTTT CASSLGDYNTGELFF
TRBJ2-7 TRBV10-2 TRBD1 - TGCGCCAGCAGTGAGGTGACAGGGCTCTACGAGCAGTACTTC CASSEVTGLYEQYF
TRBJ2-3 TRBV4-3 - - TGCGCCAGCAGCCAAGATTGGTCCCCCGGCTGGGCGGATACGCAGTATTTT CASSQDWSPGWADTQYF
TRBJ1-1 TRBV5-1 - - TGCGCCAGCAGGAAGGGTTTGGAGGGGCCCACTGAAGCTTTCTTT CASRKGLEGPTEAFF
TRBJ2-1 TRBV28 - - TGTGCCAGCAGTTTACTTGCGAGCTCCTACAATGAGCAGTTCTTC CASSLLASSYNEQFF
TRBJ1-3 TRBV28 - - TGTGCCAGTCTAACGGGGGGGGCTGAAGGAAACACCATATATTTT CASLTGGAEGNTIYF
TRBJ2-3 TRBV9 TRBD2 - TGTGCCAGCAGCGTAGAAGGGACTAGCGGGGGTATAGATACGCAGTATTTT CASSVEGTSGGIDTQYF
TRBJ1-4 TRBV15 - - TGTGCCACCAGCAATCTCAGCGCTCTGAATGAAAAACTGTTTTTT CATSNLSALNEKLFF
TRBJ1-3 TRBV18 TRBD1 - TGTGCCAGCTCACCACAGGACAGGGCTGGTGGAAACACCATATATTTT CASSPQDRAGGNTIYF
TRBJ1-5 TRBV9 - - TGTGCCAGCAGCGCCTCGGGGGACGGCAATCAGCCCCAGCATTTT CASSASGDGNQPQHF
TRBJ1-6 TRBV28 TRBD1 - TGTGCCAGCAGTCCGAGGACAGGTGGTAATTCACCCCTCCACTTT CASSPRTGGNSPLHF
TRBJ1-2 TRBV6-5 - - TGTGCCAGCAGGACAGCGAATTATGGCTACACCTTC CASRTANYGYTF
TRBJ1-2 TRBV27 TRBD1 - TGTGCCAGCAGTTTTGGGACAGGATATGGCTACACCTTC CASSFGTGYGYTF
TRBJ2-7 TRBV5-1 - - TGCGCCAGCAGCTCTGGCGGCACCTACGAGCAGTACTTC CASSSGGTYEQYF
TRBJ2-1 TRBV20-1 TRBD2 once TGCAGTGCTAGTCTCGGCGGGAGCGACAATGAGCAGTTCTTC CSASLGGSDNEQFF